This T cell receptor (beta chain) was obtained from a study of cytomegalovirus exposure and HLA in healthy donors. PCR involved 60 Vbeta and 13 Jbeta primers. Data came from immunoSEQ multiplex PCR; TCRdb stores just in-frame clones and leaves some out. This sample yields under 95,000 clones, of which 76% are seen a single time; less than 6% belongs to the top ten. Regarding the study as a whole: When presence/absence was analysed, sequencing depth was taken to be roughly uniform across donors. Researchers reported from a later analysis that most CMV-associated TCR beta chains appeared HLA-restricted. The study listed some 160 cytomegalovirus-associated TCR beta chains.

This clone is a singleton in its sample. Its antigen is undetermined. Per the germline V gene, CDR1 is ENHRY and CDR2 is SYGVKD. The CDR3 consists of 14 residues. Trimming left V 10 bases short and J 6 bases short, with 18 bases between. The sample was PBMCs. The chain couples TRBV10-3 to TRBJ2-2, with a weak D call TRBD2 (6 bases). This TCR derives from a man younger than 40 in good health and CMV-seropositive. The CDR3 sequence is CASRGEDRAGELFF. The DNA of the CDR3 is TGTGCCAGTAGAGGGGAGGACCGGGCCGGGGAGCTGTTTTTT.